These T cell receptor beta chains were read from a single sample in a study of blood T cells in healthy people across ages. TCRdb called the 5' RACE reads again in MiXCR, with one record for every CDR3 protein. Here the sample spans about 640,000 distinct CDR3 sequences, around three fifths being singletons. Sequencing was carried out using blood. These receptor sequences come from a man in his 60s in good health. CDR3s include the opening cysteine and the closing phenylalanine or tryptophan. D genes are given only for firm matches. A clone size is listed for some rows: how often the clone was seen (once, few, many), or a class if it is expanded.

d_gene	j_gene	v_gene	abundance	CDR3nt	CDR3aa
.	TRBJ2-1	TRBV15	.	TGTGCCACCGCTGGACTAACGAGCTCCTACAATGAGCAGTTCTTC	CATAGLTSSYNEQFF
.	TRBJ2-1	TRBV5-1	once	TGCGCCAGCAGCATATTGCCCGGGACCAGAAACAATGAGCAGTTCTTC	CASSILPGTRNNEQFF
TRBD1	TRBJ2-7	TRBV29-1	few	TGCAGCGTTGATCCGACAGGGTACGAGCAGTACTTC	CSVDPTGYEQYF
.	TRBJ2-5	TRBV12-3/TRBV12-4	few	TGTGCCAGCAGTCCCCGCCAGAAAACGTACCAAGAGACCCAGTACTTC	CASSPRQKTYQETQYF
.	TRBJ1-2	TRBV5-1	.	TGCGCCAGCAGCCTCTCGGTCCACAGCAACTATGGCTACACCTTC	CASSLSVHSNYGYTF
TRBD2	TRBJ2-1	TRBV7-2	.	TGTGCCAGCAGGGTAAGGAGTAGCGGGGGCTTAAGCTCCTACAATGAGCAGTTCTTC	CASRVRSSGGLSSYNEQFF
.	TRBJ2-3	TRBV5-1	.	TGCGCCAGCAGCCCAATAGTCACAGATACGCAGTATTTT	CASSPIVTDTQYF
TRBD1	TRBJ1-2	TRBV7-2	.	TGTGCCAGCAGCCCCCGGGACAGTCGCCTAAGCGGCTACACCTTC	CASSPRDSRLSGYTF
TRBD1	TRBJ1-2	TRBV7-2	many	TGTGCCAGCAGCTTGACAGGGGGCAACTATGGCTACACCTTC	CASSLTGGNYGYTF
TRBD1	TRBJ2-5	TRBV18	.	TGTGCCAGCTCACCTTCCAGGACAGGACAAGAGACCCAGTACTTC	CASSPSRTGQETQYF
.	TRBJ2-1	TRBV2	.	TGTGCCAGCAGTCTCTGGAGGGGACCCCAGTTCTTC	CASSLWRGPQFF
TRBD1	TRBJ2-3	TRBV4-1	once	TGCGCCAGCAGCCAAGACCAGGGACAGAGTAGCACAGATACGCAGTATTTT	CASSQDQGQSSTDTQYF
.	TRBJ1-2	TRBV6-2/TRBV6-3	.	TGTGCCAGCAGTTTAAACGAGGTTTCTAACTATGGCTACACCTTC	CASSLNEVSNYGYTF
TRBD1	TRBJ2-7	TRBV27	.	TGTGCCAGCAGTTTCTGGACAGGTGGGGCTACCAAAGAGACTCAGTACTTC	CASSFWTGGATKETQYF
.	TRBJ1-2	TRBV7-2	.	TGTGCCAGCAGCTTATCTCAGGGCGGGTTGGGTGGCTACACCTTC	CASSLSQGGLGGYTF
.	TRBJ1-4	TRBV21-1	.	TGTGCCAGCAGCAAGTGGGGTAGGCTGTTTTTT	CASSKWGRLFF
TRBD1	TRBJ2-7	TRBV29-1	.	TGCAGCGTCCAAGCGACAGGGGGAACCTACGAGCAGTACTTC	CSVQATGGTYEQYF
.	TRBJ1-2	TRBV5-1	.	TGCGTCAGCAGCCCGAGGGCAGGGTCTGGCTACACCTTC	CVSSPRAGSGYTF
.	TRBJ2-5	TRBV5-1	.	TGCGCCAGCAGCTTGATGGGGGAGTACAATGAGCAGTACTTC	CASSLMGEYNEQYF
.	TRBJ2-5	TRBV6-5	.	TGTGCCAGCAGTAGAGGGACCGCTTACCAAGAGACCCAGTACTTC	CASSRGTAYQETQYF